This TCR beta chain was sequenced during a study of CD8 T cells in ankylosing spondylitis. Researchers built TCR beta libraries using quantitative 5'-RACE with molecular barcodes. TCRdb re-derived calls from the 5' RACE reads in MiXCR, one entry per CDR3 protein. The table lists 250,000 to 400,000 distinct CDR3 sequences, roughly 12% of them singletons. About this clonotype itself: What it binds is not known. A much bigger clone sits one base away, suggesting this may be a read error. The DNA is omitted, as the CDR3 cannot be located on it reliably, and the CDR3 follows TCRdb's listing.

The study, taken as a whole, reports: Significant enrichment of disease-linked clones was reported in matched ankylosing spondylitis synovial fluid.

CDR1 is SGHTA, CDR2 FQGNSA, per germline. The CDR3 is 15 residues long, counting both termini. The sequence came from a female donor with ankylosing spondylitis or in good health (not recorded which). This chain uses TRBV7-2 with TRBJ2-7; whether TRBD2, the table's D call, matches the DNA was not checked. The sample taken for sequencing was blood, either unsorted or a sorted T cell fraction (not recorded which). CDR3 sequence: CASSFAAGAKHEPYF.